These 16 T cell receptor beta chains were sequenced from one sample in a study of identical twins. From the 5' RACE reads, TCRdb called clonotypes with MiXCR, one entry per CDR3 protein. The repertoire has 550,000 to 700,000 distinct CDR3 sequences, about 20% of them found once; the top ten carry around 4.5%. These data were likewise used in another study, on T cells expressing NK-cell markers.

Sequenced sample: PBMCs. The source is a woman aged 18-30 years in good health.

This chain links TRBV19 with TRBJ2-6; D tentatively fits TRBD1 or TRBD2 (5 bases each). The CDR3 has 18 amino acids. In germline, CDR1 is LNHDA, CDR2 SQIVND (reference sequence). The V and J ends lost 8 bases and 0 bases respectively, with 20 bases between them. The DNA of the CDR3 is TGTGCCAGTCGACGAAGGGACGGACGGGTCTCTGGGGCCAACGTCCTGACTTTC. It is translated as CASRRRDGRVSGANVLTF.

Only a few counts were recorded for this clonotype. Compared with germline, one end of the junction differs, possibly owing to a read error. V is TRBV20-1 and J is TRBJ2-7; TRBD2 aligns across 10 bases. Germline lookup yields CDR1 DFQATT and CDR2 SNEGSKA (reference sequence). The CDR3 extends over 16 amino acids. In DNA, the CDR3 is TGCAGTGCTAGAGATCGACTCGGACTAGCGGACCCGAAGCGGGTCTTC. It is translated as CSARDRLGLADPKRVF.

This clonotype was counted a few times. V usage is TRBV5-1 and J usage is TRBJ2-1; D is perhaps TRBD1 or TRBD2 (6 bases each). V was pared by 4 bases and J by 9 bases, with 20 bases between. CDR3 length equals 15 residues. Germline-derived CDR1 and CDR2 are SGHRS and YFSETQ. CDR3 amino acids: CASSTLQGDSGEQFF. In DNA, the CDR3 is TGCGCCAGCAGCACCTTACAGGGTGATAGCGGTGAGCAGTTCTTC.

The chain carries TRBV7-2 and TRBJ2-2; 7 positions match TRBD1. V dropped 2 bases and J dropped 8; count of bases not matched to a gene: 11. Germline V CDR1 and CDR2: SGHTA, FQGNSA. The CDR3 extends over 16 amino acids. The CDR3 DNA reads TGTGCCAGCAGCTTAATTCCGACAGGGTCCGCGGGGGAGCTGTTTTTT. It codes for CASSLIPTGSAGELFF.

This clonotype was seen a few times. This rearrangement joins TRBV5-1 to TRBJ2-3; TRBD2 might be the D (5 bases). Germline lookup yields CDR1 SGHRS and CDR2 YFSETQ. The CDR3 sequence is 14 residues long. Trimming left V 3 bases short and J 4 bases short, with 12 bases between. The CDR3 spells CASSSTIGADTQYF. CDR3 DNA sequence: TGCGCCAGCAGCTCGACTATCGGGGCAGATACGCAGTATTTT.

This clonotype turned up a few times. The gene calls are TRBV9 and TRBJ2-7, with D uncertain. CDR3 length: 15 residues. Germline V lookup: CDR1 SGDLS, CDR2 YYNGEE. V lost 0 bases to trimming and J lost 0 bases, with 10 bases between them. The DNA of the CDR3 is TGTGCCAGCAGCGTAGGACCGGCCCCCTCCTACGAGCAGTACTTC. This translates into CASSVGPAPSYEQYF.

A few counts support this clonotype. The V gene is TRBV20-1, the J gene TRBJ1-2, with 8 bases matching TRBD1. The CDR3 has 14 amino acids. Trimming at V came to 6 bases and at J to 4 bases, leaving 10 bases not matched to a gene. CDR1 is DFQATT and CDR2 is SNEGSKA in the germline V gene (reference sequence). DNA of the CDR3: TGCAGTGCCCTACTTGGACAGGGCCGCTATGGCTACACCTTC. Translation: CSALLGQGRYGYTF.

The chain has TRBV7-2 and TRBJ2-2, with TRBD2 as a possible D gene (6 bases). Deletions cut 5 bases from V and 5 bases from J, with 18 bases between. The CDR3 loop spans 16 amino acids. CDR1 is SGHTA and CDR2 is FQGNSA in the germline V gene. CDR3 loop: CASSPSWDLRTGELFF. In DNA, the CDR3 is TGTGCCAGCAGCCCGTCCTGGGACTTAAGAACCGGGGAGCTGTTTTTT. Variable domain in full (rest from reference TRBV7-2 and TRBJ2-2): GAGVSQSPSNKVTEKGKDVELRCDPISGHTALYWYRQSLGQGLEFLIYFQGNSAPDKSGLPSDRFSAERTGGSVSTLTIQRTQQEDSAVYLCASSPSWDLRTGELFFGEGSRLTVL.

This clonotype has only a few counts. This chain connects TRBV6-2 or TRBV6-3 to TRBJ2-7, with 9 positions matching TRBD2. The CDR3 contains 14 residues. Trimming took 4 bases from V and 5 from J; bases not matched to a gene: 6. Per germline, CDR1 MNHEY and CDR2 SVGEGT. CDR3 sequence: CASSFGTSWNEQYF. The CDR3 DNA follows: TGTGCCAGCAGTTTTGGGACTAGCTGGAACGAGCAGTACTTC.

There are a few counts of this clonotype. J is TRBJ2-4 and V is TRBV7-9; a possible D gene is TRBD1 (6 bases). The length of the CDR3 is 14 residues. Germline V lookup: CDR1 SEHNR, CDR2 FQNEAQ (reference sequence). Deletions cut 4 bases from V and 4 bases from J, with 11 bases between. CDR3 nucleotides: TGTGCCAGCAGCTCCGAGGACAGAAAAAACATTCAGTACTTC. The encoded protein is CASSSEDRKNIQYF. The complete variable domain, with remaining parts taken from reference TRBV7-9 and TRBJ2-4, reads DTGVSQNPRHKITKRGQNVTFRCDPISEHNRLYWYRQTLGQGPEFLTYFQNEAQLEKSRLLSDRFSAERPKGSFSTLEIQRTEQGDSAMYLCASSSEDRKNIQYFGAGTRLSVL.

The chain recombines TRBV6-1 with TRBJ2-7, with 7 bases aligning to TRBD1. This CDR3 is 19 amino acids long. CDR1 and CDR2 from the germline V gene are MNHNS and SASEGT. V lost 2 bases, J lost 2 bases, and 18 bases stayed unmatched. The CDR3 DNA reads TGTGCCAGCAGTGAACACATAGGGGGCCTTGGGACAGTCCCCTACGAGCAGTACTTC. Encoded protein: CASSEHIGGLGTVPYEQYF.

This chain uses TRBV12-3 or TRBV12-4 with TRBJ1-5; D unresolved. V was trimmed by 4 bases and J by 4 bases, leaving 8 bases between them. The CDR3 length is 13 residues. The CDR3 nucleotides are TGTGCCAGCAGTTGGTATGGGAATCAGCCCCAGCATTTT. The encoded protein is CASSWYGNQPQHF.

The V call is TRBV20-1, the J call TRBJ1-5; perhaps TRBD1 as D (5 bases). Germline V gene lookup returns CDR1 DFQATT and CDR2 SNEGSKA (reference sequence). The V and J ends lost 2 bases and 5 bases respectively, with 16 bases between them. The CDR3 runs to 15 residues. The CDR3 DNA follows: TGCAGTGCTAGAAGACAGAGCGAGCGACATCAGCCCCAGCATTTT. Its translation is CSARRQSERHQPQHF.

The rearrangement joins TRBV3-1 to TRBJ2-7; D not certain. V lost 5 bases and J lost 4, with 9 bases in between. The CDR3 consists of 12 residues. From germline, CDR1 is LGHDT and CDR2 YNNKEL (reference sequence). The CDR3 loop is CASSTSHYEQYF. DNA for the CDR3: TGTGCCAGCAGCACCTCCCATTACGAGCAGTACTTC.

This clonotype has more than one count but fewer than ten. This sequence joins TRBV12-3 or TRBV12-4 and TRBJ1-2; the D is unclear. This CDR3 has 14 residues. Trimming left V 3 bases short and J 5 bases short, with 13 bases between. The CDR3 DNA is TGTGCCAGCAGTTTTCACCAGGCAGTATATGGCTACACCTTC. It translates to CASSFHQAVYGYTF.

This sequence joins TRBV12-3 or TRBV12-4 and TRBJ2-5; D remains unclear. The CDR3 consists of 13 residues. V was shortened by 0 bases and J by 7 bases, with 9 bases between the two germline ends. CDR3 nucleotides: TGTGCCAGCAGTTTAGCAGGGTTGGGGACCCAGTACTTC. Protein: CASSLAGLGTQYF.